These T cell receptor beta chains were read from a single sample in a study of OX40 agonist ivuxolimab in advanced cancers. Assay used: immunoSEQ multiplex PCR; TCRdb lists only in-frame clones, some missing. This sample carries about 79,000 clones, approximately 85% of them seen once, and the ten largest clones take about 4%. The sequencing used CD4+ or CD8+ T cells sorted from blood, collected in a trial of the OX40 agonist ivuxolimab. These receptors were obtained from an adult with an advanced solid tumor such as melanoma, head and neck, liver or kidney cancer. The conserved cysteine and the conserved F or W are not part of the CDR3 here.

TRBV7-9 | ASEGGSAVNYGYT
TRBV19 | ASSTDRGGSPLH
TRBV7-8 | ASSLVADTQY
TRBV7-7 | ASSLGQASETQY
TRBV5-6 | ASSEGQYNEQF
TRBV6-6 | ASRPLGNTEAF
TRBV5-1 | ASRTLNNWGTATYEQY
TRBV14 | ASSQLRESEQY
TRBV11-2 | ASGRQGIGYGYT
TRBV27 | ASSLLGETQY
TRBV4-2 | ASSQGGVTYEQY
TRBV30 | ASNGGRSVGYT
TRBV28 | ASKMHGTPPYEQY
TRBV4-1 | ASSLFRGGEQY
TRBV7-9 | ASSSEQRKALH
TRBV5-1 | ASSLAYQETQY
TRBV7-2 | ASSPGLANQETQY
TRBV4-1 | ASSQVQGAKF
TRBV27 | ARLAGGGETQY
TRBV16 | ASSQSRITDTQY
TRBV7-9 | ASSLWQGREQY